Listed below are T cell receptor beta chains from one sample, sequenced in a study of cytomegalovirus exposure and HLA in healthy donors. The repertoire was sequenced with immunoSEQ multiplex PCR; TCRdb's copy has only in-frame clones and lacks some. This sample's table reports about 99,000 clones. Sequenced input: PBMCs. The receptors shown here come from a man aged 35-49 years in good health and CMV-seronegative. The CDR3 runs from the conserved cysteine through the conserved F or W. The D gene is left open where the match is weak.

J gene: TRBJ2-2; V gene: TRBV11-3; D gene: TRBD2; CDR3 DNA: TGTGCCAGCAGCTCGTTGACTAGCGGGAGGGGCACCGGGGAGCTGTTTTTT; CDR3 protein: CASSSLTSGRGTGELFF
J gene: TRBJ1-1; V gene: TRBV29-1; D gene: NA; CDR3 DNA: TGCAGCGTTGTGAGGGATCTGAACACTGAAGCTTTCTTT; CDR3 protein: CSVVRDLNTEAFF
J gene: TRBJ2-2; V gene: TRBV6-1; D gene: NA; CDR3 DNA: TGTGCCAGCAATGCGGGAACAGCGAACACCGGGGAGCTGTTTTTT; CDR3 protein: CASNAGTANTGELFF
J gene: TRBJ1-2; V gene: TRBV27; D gene: NA; CDR3 DNA: TGTGCCAGCAGTTCCCTCCGGCGGGGCTATGGCTACACCTTC; CDR3 protein: CASSSLRRGYGYTF
J gene: TRBJ1-1; V gene: TRBV7-2; D gene: TRBD1; CDR3 DNA: TGTGCCAGCAGCACCGGACAGGGCACTGAAGCTTTCTTT; CDR3 protein: CASSTGQGTEAFF
J gene: TRBJ1-4; V gene: TRBV5-6; D gene: NA; CDR3 DNA: TGTGCCAGCAGCTTAATACAGGGTACGGAAAAACTGTTTTTT; CDR3 protein: CASSLIQGTEKLFF
J gene: TRBJ1-5; V gene: TRBV5-1; D gene: TRBD1; CDR3 DNA: TGCGCCAGCAGCCTGGGACAGGGCGACAATCAGCCCCAGCATTTT; CDR3 protein: CASSLGQGDNQPQHF
J gene: TRBJ2-1; V gene: TRBV5-1; D gene: TRBD2; CDR3 DNA: TGCGCCAGCAGCGGGGGGATCAGCGGGACCTCCTACAATGAGCAGTTCTTC; CDR3 protein: CASSGGISGTSYNEQFF
J gene: TRBJ1-4; V gene: TRBV7-6; D gene: TRBD1; CDR3 DNA: TGTGCCAGCAGCTTGGGACAGGGAAGCGAAAAACTGTTTTTT; CDR3 protein: CASSLGQGSEKLFF
J gene: TRBJ2-1; V gene: TRBV13; D gene: TRBD2; CDR3 DNA: TGTGCCAGCAGCCCCGCGGGGCTAGCGGGATACAATGAGCAGTTCTTC; CDR3 protein: CASSPAGLAGYNEQFF
J gene: TRBJ1-5; V gene: TRBV5-5; D gene: TRBD1; CDR3 DNA: TGTGCCAGCAGCTTGGACAGGGGCCGTCAGCCCCAGCATTTT; CDR3 protein: CASSLDRGRQPQHF
J gene: TRBJ1-3; V gene: TRBV30; D gene: NA; CDR3 DNA: TGTGCCTGGAGCCTAGGAGGCAGCTACTCTGGAAACACCATATATTTT; CDR3 protein: CAWSLGGSYSGNTIYF
J gene: TRBJ1-5; V gene: TRBV28; D gene: NA; CDR3 DNA: TGTGCCAGCACCCAACTCCCCAATCAGCCCCAGCATTTT; CDR3 protein: CASTQLPNQPQHF
J gene: TRBJ2-5; V gene: TRBV5-1; D gene: NA; CDR3 DNA: TGCGCCAGCAGCTCCTATACAGGGTTCCAAGAGACCCAGTACTTC; CDR3 protein: CASSSYTGFQETQYF
J gene: TRBJ1-3; V gene: TRBV9; D gene: NA; CDR3 DNA: TGTGCCAGCAGCGTAGGCGGAGGAAACACCATATATTTT; CDR3 protein: CASSVGGGNTIYF
J gene: TRBJ2-1; V gene: TRBV11-2; D gene: TRBD2; CDR3 DNA: TGTGCCAGCAGCTTCGAGGCTAGCGGGATCCTGGCTGAGCAGTTCTTC; CDR3 protein: CASSFEASGILAEQFF
J gene: TRBJ1-4; V gene: TRBV23-1; D gene: NA; CDR3 DNA: TGCGCCAGCAGTCACGGGGGAAGTAATGAAAAACTGTTTTTT; CDR3 protein: CASSHGGSNEKLFF
J gene: TRBJ1-2; V gene: TRBV2; D gene: NA; CDR3 DNA: TGTGCCAGCAGTGCCCAGGGGCCCGGCTACACCTTC; CDR3 protein: CASSAQGPGYTF
J gene: TRBJ2-7; V gene: TRBV2; D gene: TRBD2; CDR3 DNA: TGTGCCAGCATAAGCGGGGCCTTATACGAGCAGTACTTC; CDR3 protein: CASISGALYEQYF
J gene: TRBJ1-3; V gene: TRBV7-2; D gene: TRBD1; CDR3 DNA: TGTGCCAGCAGCTCGAGGGGGCTCACAGGGGTCGACTCTGGAAACACCATATATTTT; CDR3 protein: CASSSRGLTGVDSGNTIYF
J gene: TRBJ1-4; V gene: TRBV19; D gene: TRBD1; CDR3 DNA: TGTGCCAGTAGTACAGGGGGTGTGGGTGAAAAACTGTTTTTT; CDR3 protein: CASSTGGVGEKLFF
J gene: TRBJ2-1; V gene: TRBV9; D gene: NA; CDR3 DNA: TGTGCCAGCAGCGGTGAACAAGACAATGAGCAGTTCTTC; CDR3 protein: CASSGEQDNEQFF
J gene: TRBJ2-4; V gene: TRBV10-3; D gene: TRBD1; CDR3 DNA: TGTGCCATCAGTGAGTCGGGACAGAGGGACATTCAGTACTTC; CDR3 protein: CAISESGQRDIQYF
J gene: TRBJ2-3; V gene: TRBV5-4; D gene: TRBD2; CDR3 DNA: TGTGCCAGCAGCTCCGGGACTAGCGGGAGGGCCGGGGCAGATACGCAGTATTTT; CDR3 protein: CASSSGTSGRAGADTQYF
J gene: TRBJ2-7; V gene: TRBV18; D gene: NA; CDR3 DNA: TGTGCCAGCTCACCACTAGCTCTGGACTACGAGCAGTACTTC; CDR3 protein: CASSPLALDYEQYF
J gene: TRBJ2-1; V gene: TRBV7-8; D gene: NA; CDR3 DNA: TGTGCCAGCAGCCGGGTTAGGTCCTCCTACAATGAGCAGTTCTTC; CDR3 protein: CASSRVRSSYNEQFF
J gene: TRBJ1-1; V gene: TRBV29-1; D gene: TRBD1; CDR3 DNA: TGCAGCGTTACACTGGGACAGGGAGGGACTGAAGCTTTCTTT; CDR3 protein: CSVTLGQGGTEAFF
J gene: TRBJ2-7; V gene: TRBV6-5; D gene: TRBD1; CDR3 DNA: TGTGCCAGCAACCGACCGGGACAGGGGTTCTACGAGCAGTACTTC; CDR3 protein: CASNRPGQGFYEQYF
J gene: TRBJ1-5; V gene: TRBV30; D gene: NA; CDR3 DNA: TGTGCCTGTCGAATGCCGAAACCTCACCCGCCGGGGTCGGATCAGCCCCAGCATTTT; CDR3 protein: CACRMPKPHPPGSDQPQHF
J gene: TRBJ2-3; V gene: TRBV5-6; D gene: NA; CDR3 DNA: TGTGCCAGCAGCTTGGGCAGAATCACAGATACGCAGTATTTT; CDR3 protein: CASSLGRITDTQYF
J gene: TRBJ2-1; V gene: TRBV9; D gene: TRBD2; CDR3 DNA: TGTGCCAGCAGCGTAGGAGGCGGGGGGGCGAATGAGCAGTTCTTC; CDR3 protein: CASSVGGGGANEQFF
J gene: TRBJ2-2; V gene: TRBV9; D gene: NA; CDR3 DNA: TGTGCCAGCAGCCTGAACACCGGGGAGCTGTTTTTT; CDR3 protein: CASSLNTGELFF
J gene: TRBJ1-2; V gene: TRBV30; D gene: TRBD1; CDR3 DNA: TGTGCCTGGAGTTTCACAGGGGCTGGCTACACCTTC; CDR3 protein: CAWSFTGAGYTF
J gene: TRBJ1-1; V gene: TRBV5-4; D gene: NA; CDR3 DNA: TGTGCCAGCAGCACCCCGGACGGGAGAAAAGCTTTCTTT; CDR3 protein: CASSTPDGRKAFF
J gene: TRBJ1-1; V gene: TRBV9; D gene: NA; CDR3 DNA: TGTGCCAGCAGCGCACAGGGGAACACTGAAGCTTTCTTT; CDR3 protein: CASSAQGNTEAFF